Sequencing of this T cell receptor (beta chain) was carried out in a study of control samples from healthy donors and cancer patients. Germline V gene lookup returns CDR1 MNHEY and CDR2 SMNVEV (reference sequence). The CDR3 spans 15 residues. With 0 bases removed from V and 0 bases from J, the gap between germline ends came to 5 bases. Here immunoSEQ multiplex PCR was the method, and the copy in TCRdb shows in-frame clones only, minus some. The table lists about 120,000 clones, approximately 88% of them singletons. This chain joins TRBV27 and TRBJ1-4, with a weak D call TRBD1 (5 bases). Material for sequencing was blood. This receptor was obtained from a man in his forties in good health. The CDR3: CASSLSTATNEKLFF. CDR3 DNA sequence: TGTGCCAGCAGTTTATCGACAGCAACTAATGAAAAACTGTTTTTT.